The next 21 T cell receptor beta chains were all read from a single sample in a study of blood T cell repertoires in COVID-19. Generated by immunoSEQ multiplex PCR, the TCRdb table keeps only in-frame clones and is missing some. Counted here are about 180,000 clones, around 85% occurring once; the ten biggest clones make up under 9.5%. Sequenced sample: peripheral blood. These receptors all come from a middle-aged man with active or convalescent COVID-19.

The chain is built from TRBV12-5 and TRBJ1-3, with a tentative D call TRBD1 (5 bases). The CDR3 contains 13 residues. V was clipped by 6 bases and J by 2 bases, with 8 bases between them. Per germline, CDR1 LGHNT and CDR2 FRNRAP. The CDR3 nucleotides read TGTGCTAGTGGACCAGGGACTGGAAACACCATATATTTT. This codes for CASGPGTGNTIYF.

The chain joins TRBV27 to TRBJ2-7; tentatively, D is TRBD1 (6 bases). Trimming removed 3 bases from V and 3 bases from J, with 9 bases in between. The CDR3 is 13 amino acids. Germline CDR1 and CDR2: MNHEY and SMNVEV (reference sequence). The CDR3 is CASSFLTGYEQYF. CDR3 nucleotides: TGTGCCAGCAGTTTCCTGACAGGCTACGAGCAGTACTTC.

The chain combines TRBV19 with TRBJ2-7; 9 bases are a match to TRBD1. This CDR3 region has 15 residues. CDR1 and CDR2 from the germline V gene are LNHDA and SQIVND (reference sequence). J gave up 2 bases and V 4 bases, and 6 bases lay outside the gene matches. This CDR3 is CASSTRTGATYEQYF. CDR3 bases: TGTGCCAGTAGTACCAGGACAGGGGCCACCTACGAGCAGTACTTC. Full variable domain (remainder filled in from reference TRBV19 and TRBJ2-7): DGGITQSPKYLFRKEGQNVTLSCEQNLNHDAMYWYRQDPGQGLRLIYYSQIVNDFQKGDIAEGYSVSREKKESFPLTVTSAQKNPTAFYLCASSTRTGATYEQYFGPGTRLTVT.

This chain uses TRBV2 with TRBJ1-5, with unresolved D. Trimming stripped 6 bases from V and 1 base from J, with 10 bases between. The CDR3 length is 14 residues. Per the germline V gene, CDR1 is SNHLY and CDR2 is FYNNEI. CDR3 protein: CASRAELSNQPQHF. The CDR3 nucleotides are TGTGCCAGCAGGGCGGAACTCAGCAATCAGCCCCAGCATTTT.

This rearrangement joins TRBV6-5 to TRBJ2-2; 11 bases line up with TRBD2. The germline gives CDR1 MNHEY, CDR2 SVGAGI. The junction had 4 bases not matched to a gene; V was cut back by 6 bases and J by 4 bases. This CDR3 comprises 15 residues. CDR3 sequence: CASRTSGSVTGELFF. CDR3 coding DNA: TGTGCCAGCAGAACTAGCGGGAGTGTCACCGGGGAGCTGTTTTTT.

The CDR3 reads CASSFGQATNYGYTF. The CDR3 DNA sequence: TGTGCCAGCAGTTTTGGACAGGCTACTAACTATGGCTACACCTTC. V gene TRBV28 combines with J gene TRBJ1-2; TRBD1 aligns across 7 bases. The length of the CDR3 is 15 residues. After removal of 3 bases from V and 0 bases from J, the junction contained 4 bases not matched to a gene. In germline, CDR1 is MDHEN, CDR2 SYDVKM.

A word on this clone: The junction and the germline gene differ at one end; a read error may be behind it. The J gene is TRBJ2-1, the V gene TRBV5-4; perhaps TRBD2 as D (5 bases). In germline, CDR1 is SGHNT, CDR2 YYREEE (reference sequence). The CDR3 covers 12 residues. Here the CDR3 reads CASSVTAGERLF. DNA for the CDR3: TGTGCCAGCAGCGTCACGGCGGGCGAAAGGCTCTTC.

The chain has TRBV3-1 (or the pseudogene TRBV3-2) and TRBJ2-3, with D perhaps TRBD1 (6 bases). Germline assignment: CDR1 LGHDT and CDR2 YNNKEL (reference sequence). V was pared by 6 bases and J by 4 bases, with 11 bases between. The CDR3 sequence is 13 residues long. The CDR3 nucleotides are TGTGCCAGCAGATCAAAGGGGGCAGATACGCAGTATTTT. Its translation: CASRSKGADTQYF.

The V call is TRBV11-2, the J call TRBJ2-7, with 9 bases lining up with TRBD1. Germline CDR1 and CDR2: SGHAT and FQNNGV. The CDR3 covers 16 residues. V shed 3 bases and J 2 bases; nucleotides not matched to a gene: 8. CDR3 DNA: TGTGCCAGCAGCTTCTCAGGACAGGGGTTACCCTACGAGCAGTACTTC. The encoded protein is CASSFSGQGLPYEQYF.

CDR3 coding DNA: TGTGCCAGCAGCCTCGGAGGGGGCGGGAAGACCCAGTACTTC. This codes for CASSLGGGGKTQYF. The chain carries TRBV3-1 (or the pseudogene TRBV3-2) and TRBJ2-5, with D possibly being TRBD1 (7 bases). Germline V CDR1 and CDR2: LGHDT, YNNKEL (reference sequence). V was shortened by 4 bases and J by 6 bases, with 15 bases between the two germline ends. CDR3 length equals 14 residues.

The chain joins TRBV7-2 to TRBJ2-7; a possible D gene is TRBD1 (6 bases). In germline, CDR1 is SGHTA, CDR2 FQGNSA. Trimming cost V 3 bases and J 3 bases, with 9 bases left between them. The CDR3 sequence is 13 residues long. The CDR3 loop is CASSLGHYYEQYF. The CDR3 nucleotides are TGTGCCAGCAGCTTGGGACATTACTACGAGCAGTACTTC.

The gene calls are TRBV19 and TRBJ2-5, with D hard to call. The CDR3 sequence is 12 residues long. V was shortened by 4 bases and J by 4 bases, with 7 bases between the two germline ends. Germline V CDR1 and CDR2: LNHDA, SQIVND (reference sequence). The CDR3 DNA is TGTGCCAGTAGTACTACCGGAGAGACCCAGTACTTC. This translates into CASSTTGETQYF.

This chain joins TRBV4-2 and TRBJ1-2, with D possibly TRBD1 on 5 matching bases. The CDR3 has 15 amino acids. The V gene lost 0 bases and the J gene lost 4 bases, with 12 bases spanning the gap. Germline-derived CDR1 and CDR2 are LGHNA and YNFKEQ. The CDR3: CASSQDAAGFYGYTF. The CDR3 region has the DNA TGTGCCAGCAGCCAAGATGCCGCAGGGTTCTATGGCTACACCTTC.

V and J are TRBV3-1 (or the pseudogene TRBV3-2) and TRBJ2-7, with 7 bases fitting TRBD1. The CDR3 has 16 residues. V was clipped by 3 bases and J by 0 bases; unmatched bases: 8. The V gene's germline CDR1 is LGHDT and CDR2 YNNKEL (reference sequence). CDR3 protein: CASSQELGTDSYEQYF. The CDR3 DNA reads TGTGCCAGCAGCCAGGAGCTAGGGACAGACTCCTACGAGCAGTACTTC.

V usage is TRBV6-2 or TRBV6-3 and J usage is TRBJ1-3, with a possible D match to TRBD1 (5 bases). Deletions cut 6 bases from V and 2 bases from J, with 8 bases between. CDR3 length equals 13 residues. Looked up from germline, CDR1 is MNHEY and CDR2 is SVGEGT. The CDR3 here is CASSDSPGNTIYF. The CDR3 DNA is TGTGCCAGCAGCGACAGTCCTGGAAACACCATATATTTT.

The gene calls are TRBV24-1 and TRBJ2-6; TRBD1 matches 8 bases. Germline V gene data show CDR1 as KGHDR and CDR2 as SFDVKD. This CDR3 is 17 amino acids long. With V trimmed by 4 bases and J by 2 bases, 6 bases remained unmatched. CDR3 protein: CATSDSDRAAGANVLTF. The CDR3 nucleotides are TGTGCCACCAGTGACTCGGACAGGGCCGCTGGGGCCAACGTCCTGACTTTC.

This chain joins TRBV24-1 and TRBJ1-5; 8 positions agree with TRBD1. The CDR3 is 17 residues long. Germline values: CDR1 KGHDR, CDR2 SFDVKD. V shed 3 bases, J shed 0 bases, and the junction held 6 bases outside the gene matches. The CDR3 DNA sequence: TGTGCCACCAGTGATCCTTCGGACAGGGCTAGCAATCAGCCCCAGCATTTT. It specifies CATSDPSDRASNQPQHF.

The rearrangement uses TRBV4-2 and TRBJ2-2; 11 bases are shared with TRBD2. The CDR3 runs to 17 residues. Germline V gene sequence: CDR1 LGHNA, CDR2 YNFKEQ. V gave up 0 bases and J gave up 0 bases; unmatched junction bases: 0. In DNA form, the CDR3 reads TGTGCCAGCAGCCAAGAGGGACTAGCGGCGAACACCGGGGAGCTGTTTTTT. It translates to CASSQEGLAANTGELFF.

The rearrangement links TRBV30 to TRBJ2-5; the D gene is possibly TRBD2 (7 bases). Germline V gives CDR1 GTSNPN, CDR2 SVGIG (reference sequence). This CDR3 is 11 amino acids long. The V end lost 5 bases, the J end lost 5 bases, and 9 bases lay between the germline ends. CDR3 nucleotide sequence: TGTGCCTGGGAGGGGGGGGAGACCCAGTACTTC. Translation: CAWEGGETQYF. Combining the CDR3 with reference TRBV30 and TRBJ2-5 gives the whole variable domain SQTIHQWPATLVQPVGSPLSLECTVEGTSNPNLYWYRQAAGRGLQLLFYSVGIGQISSEVPQNLSASRPQDRQFILSSKKLLLSDSGFYLCAWEGGETQYFGPGTRLLVL.

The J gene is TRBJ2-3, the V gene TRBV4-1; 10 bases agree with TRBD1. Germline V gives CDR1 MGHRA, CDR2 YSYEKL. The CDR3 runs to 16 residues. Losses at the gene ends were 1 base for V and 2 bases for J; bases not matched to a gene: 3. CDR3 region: CASSQVGTGVTDTQYF. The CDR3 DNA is TGCGCCAGCAGCCAAGTAGGGACAGGGGTCACAGATACGCAGTATTTT.

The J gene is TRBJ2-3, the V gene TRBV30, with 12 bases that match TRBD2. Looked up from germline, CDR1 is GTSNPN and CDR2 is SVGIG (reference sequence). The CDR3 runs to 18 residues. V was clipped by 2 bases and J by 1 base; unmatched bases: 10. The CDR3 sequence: CAWSFGLAGNLGTDTQYF. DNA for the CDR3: TGTGCCTGGAGTTTCGGACTAGCGGGGAACTTGGGCACAGATACGCAGTATTTT.